The T cell receptor (beta chain) described here comes from a study of cytomegalovirus exposure and HLA in healthy donors. Across the whole study: The 100 to 150 validation repertoires matched the roughly 630 first-cohort repertoires in platform, a later analysis reported. Study-wide findings and caveats: The study put 150 to 200 TCR beta chains on its list as cytomegalovirus-associated. Cytomegalovirus status was reportedly diagnosed by the classifier with high specificity and sensitivity.

While the first cohort had hundreds of subjects, the donors belonged to the separate validation cohort of about 120 subjects. Comments on this clone: The antigen is undetermined.

The data were produced by immunoSEQ multiplex PCR, yet TCRdb's version contains in-frame clones alone and is incomplete. The table has about 130,000 clones, about 89% seen once. The sequencing input was PBMCs. This receptor was obtained from a woman in her late teens or twenties in good health and CMV-seronegative.

Here the CDR3 reads CASSQKALEREVYNEQFF. CDR3 sequence (DNA): TGTGCCAGCAGCCAAAAGGCGTTGGAGCGGGAGGTGTACAATGAGCAGTTCTTC. The chain has TRBV7-2 and TRBJ2-1; 9 bases fit TRBD2. This CDR3 is 18 amino acids long. With V trimmed by 5 bases and J by 4 bases, 15 bases remained unmatched. The germline CDR1 and CDR2 sequences are SGHTA and FQGNSA.